The rows below give T cell receptor beta chains drawn from one sample of a study of cytomegalovirus exposure and HLA in healthy donors. The table came from immunoSEQ multiplex PCR; TCRdb's copy has only in-frame clones and leaves some out. This table holds roughly 100,000 clones, 65% to 85% found once. The sample taken for sequencing was PBMCs. The receptors shown here come from a man in his fifties in good health and CMV-seronegative. Both conserved end residues are part of each CDR3. The D gene is left open where the match is weak. Clone size is not always given. Where it is, it says once, few, many or a class for expanded clones.

CDR3aa	CDR3nt	abundance	j_gene	v_gene	d_gene
CASSGGTGSHNEQFF	TGTGCCAGCAGCGGTGGGACAGGGAGCCACAATGAGCAGTTCTTC	.	TRBJ2-1	TRBV9	TRBD1
CASSLVSGNAYEQYF	TGTGCCAGCAGTTTGGTGTCAGGGAATGCCTACGAGCAGTACTTC	.	TRBJ2-7	TRBV28	.
CASSLRDGARYNEQFF	TGCGCCAGCAGCTTACGCGATGGGGCGCGGTACAATGAGCAGTTCTTC	.	TRBJ2-1	TRBV5-1	.
CASSRDNEETQYF	TGTGCCAGCAGTAGGGACAACGAAGAGACCCAGTACTTC	once	TRBJ2-5	TRBV28	.
CASSPDQAGYSEQFF	TGCGCCAGCAGTCCTGACCAGGCGGGATATAGTGAGCAGTTCTTC	.	TRBJ2-1	TRBV5-1	.
CAWNNSPNQPQHF	TGTGCCTGGAACAACAGCCCTAATCAGCCCCAGCATTTT	.	TRBJ1-5	TRBV30	.
CASIREKPGEQFF	TGTGCCAGCATCCGGGAGAAACCAGGGGAGCAGTTCTTC	.	TRBJ2-1	TRBV6-1	.
CASSLTGNIHQPQHF	TGTGCCAGCAGCTTGACAGGTAATATTCATCAGCCCCAGCATTTT	once	TRBJ1-5	TRBV6-5	.
CASSYNSGGPGYNEQFF	TGTGCCAGCAGTTATAATAGCGGTGGCCCGGGGTACAATGAGCAGTTCTTC	once	TRBJ2-1	TRBV28	.
CAWSPGTGHEKLFF	TGTGCCTGGAGCCCCGGGACAGGGCACGAAAAACTGTTTTTT	.	TRBJ1-4	TRBV30	TRBD1
CASSWNARGGGGANVLTF	TGTGCCAGCAGCTGGAATGCGCGGGGTGGGGGAGGGGCCAACGTCCTGACTTTC	.	TRBJ2-6	TRBV13	.
CASSFVGTSNEQFF	TGTGCCAGCAGCTTCGTCGGGACTAGCAATGAGCAGTTCTTC	.	TRBJ2-1	TRBV7-3	TRBD2
CASRRDRRSSYEQYF	TGTGCCAGTAGACGGGACAGGCGGAGCTCCTACGAGCAGTACTTC	.	TRBJ2-7	TRBV6-5	TRBD1
CASSFFRTSGRGDTQYF	TGTGCCAGCAGCTTTTTTCGGACTAGCGGGAGAGGGGATACGCAGTATTTT	once	TRBJ2-3	TRBV7-9	TRBD2
CASTTIRYLAKNIQYF	TGTGCCAGCACCACGATACGCTACCTAGCCAAAAACATTCAGTACTTC	.	TRBJ2-4	TRBV21-1	.
CATLSDAYEQYF	TGTGCCACGCTGAGCGACGCCTACGAGCAGTACTTC	.	TRBJ2-7	TRBV10-3	.
CASATWGQGTYEQYF	TGTGCCAGCGCTACATGGGGACAGGGCACCTACGAGCAGTACTTC	.	TRBJ2-7	TRBV11-1	TRBD1
CASSKSWSQPQHF	TGTGCCAGCAGCAAGTCCTGGAGTCAGCCCCAGCATTTT	.	TRBJ1-5	TRBV7-8	.